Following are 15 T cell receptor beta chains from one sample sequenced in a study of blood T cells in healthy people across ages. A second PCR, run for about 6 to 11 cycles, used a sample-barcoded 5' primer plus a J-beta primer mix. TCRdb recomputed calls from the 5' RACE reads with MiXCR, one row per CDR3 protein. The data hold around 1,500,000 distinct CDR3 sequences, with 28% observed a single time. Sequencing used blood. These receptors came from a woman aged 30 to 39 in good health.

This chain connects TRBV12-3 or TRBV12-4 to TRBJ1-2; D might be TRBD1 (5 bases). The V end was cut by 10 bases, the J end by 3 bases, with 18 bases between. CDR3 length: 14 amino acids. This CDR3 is CAISLAQGDYGYTF. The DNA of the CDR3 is TGTGCCATCAGCCTCGCGCAGGGAGACTATGGCTACACCTTC.

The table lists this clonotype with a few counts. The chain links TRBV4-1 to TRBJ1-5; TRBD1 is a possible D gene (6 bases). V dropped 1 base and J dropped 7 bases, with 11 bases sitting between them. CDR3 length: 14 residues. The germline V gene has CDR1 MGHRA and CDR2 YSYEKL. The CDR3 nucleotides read TGCGCCAGCAGCCAAGTGATGGGGACACAGCCCCAGCATTTT. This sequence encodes CASSQVMGTQPQHF.

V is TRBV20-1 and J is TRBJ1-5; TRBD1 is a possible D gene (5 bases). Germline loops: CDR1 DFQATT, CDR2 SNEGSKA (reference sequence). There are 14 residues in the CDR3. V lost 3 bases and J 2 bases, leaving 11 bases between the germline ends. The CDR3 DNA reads TGCAGTGCTAGGGCTTCGGGACGCAATCAGCCCCAGCATTTT. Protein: CSARASGRNQPQHF.

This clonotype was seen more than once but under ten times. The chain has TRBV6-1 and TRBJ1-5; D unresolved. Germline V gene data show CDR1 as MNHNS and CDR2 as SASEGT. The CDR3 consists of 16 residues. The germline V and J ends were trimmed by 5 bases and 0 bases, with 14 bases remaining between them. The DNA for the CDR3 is TGTGCCAGCAGTCTAGGACGGGCAGATAGCAATCAGCCCCAGCATTTT. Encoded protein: CASSLGRADSNQPQHF.

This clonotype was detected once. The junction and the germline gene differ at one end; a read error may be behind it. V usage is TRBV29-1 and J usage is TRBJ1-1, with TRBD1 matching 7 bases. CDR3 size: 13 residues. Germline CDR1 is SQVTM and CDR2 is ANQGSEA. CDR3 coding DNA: TGCAGCGTTGAAGTAACAGGGGACACTGAAACTTTCTTT. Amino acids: CSVEVTGDTETFF.

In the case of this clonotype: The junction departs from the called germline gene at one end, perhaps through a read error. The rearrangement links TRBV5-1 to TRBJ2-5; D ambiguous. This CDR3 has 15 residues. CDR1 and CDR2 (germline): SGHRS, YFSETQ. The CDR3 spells CVSSLAMVRQETQYF. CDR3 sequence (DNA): TGCGTCAGCAGCTTGGCAATGGTCCGCCAAGAGACCCAGTACTTC.

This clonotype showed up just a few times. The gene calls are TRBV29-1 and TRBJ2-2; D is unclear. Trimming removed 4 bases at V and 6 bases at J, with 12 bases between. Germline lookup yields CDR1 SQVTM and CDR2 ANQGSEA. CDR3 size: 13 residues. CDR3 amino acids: CSVAGTVAGELFF. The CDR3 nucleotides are TGCAGCGTTGCAGGCACCGTCGCCGGGGAGCTGTTTTTT.

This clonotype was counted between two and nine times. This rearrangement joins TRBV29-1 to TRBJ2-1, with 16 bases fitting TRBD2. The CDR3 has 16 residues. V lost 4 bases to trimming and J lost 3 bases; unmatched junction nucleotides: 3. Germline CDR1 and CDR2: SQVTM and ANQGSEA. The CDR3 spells CSVGGTSGGDYNEQFF. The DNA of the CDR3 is TGCAGCGTTGGCGGGACTAGCGGGGGGGACTACAATGAGCAGTTCTTC.

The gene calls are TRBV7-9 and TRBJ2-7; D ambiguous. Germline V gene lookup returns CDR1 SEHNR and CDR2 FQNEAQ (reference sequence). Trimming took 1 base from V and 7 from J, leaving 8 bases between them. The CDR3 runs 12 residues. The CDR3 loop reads CASSLDVTEQYF. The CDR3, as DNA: TGTGCCAGCAGCTTAGATGTGACAGAGCAGTACTTC.

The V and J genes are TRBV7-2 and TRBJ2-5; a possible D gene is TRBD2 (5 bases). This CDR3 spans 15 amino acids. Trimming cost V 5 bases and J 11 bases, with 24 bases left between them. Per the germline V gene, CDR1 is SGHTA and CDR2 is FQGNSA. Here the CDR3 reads CASSPLAPSYNEQYF. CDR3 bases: TGTGCCAGCAGCCCCCTAGCTCCATCCTACAATGAGCAGTACTTC.

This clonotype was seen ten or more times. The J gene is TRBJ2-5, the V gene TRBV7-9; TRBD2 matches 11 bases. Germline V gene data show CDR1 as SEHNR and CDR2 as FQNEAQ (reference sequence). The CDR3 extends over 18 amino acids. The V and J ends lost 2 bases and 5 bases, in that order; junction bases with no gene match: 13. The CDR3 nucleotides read TGTGCCAGCAGCTTAATTGGGTCTAGCGGGGGGTCACGGGAGACCCAGTACTTC. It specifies CASSLIGSSGGSRETQYF.

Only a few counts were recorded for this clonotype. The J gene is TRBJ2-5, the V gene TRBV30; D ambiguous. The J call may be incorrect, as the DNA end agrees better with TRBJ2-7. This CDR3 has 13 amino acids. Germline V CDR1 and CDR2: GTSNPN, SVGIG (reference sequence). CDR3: CAWSAPPGDEQYF. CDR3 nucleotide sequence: TGTGCCTGGAGTGCGCCACCTGGAGACGAGCAGTACTTC.

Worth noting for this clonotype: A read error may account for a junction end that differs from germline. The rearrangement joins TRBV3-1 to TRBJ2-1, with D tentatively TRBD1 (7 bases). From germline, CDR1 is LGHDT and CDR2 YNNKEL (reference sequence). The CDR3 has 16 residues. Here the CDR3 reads CVSSQDGPGGHNEQFF. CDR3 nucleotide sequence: TGTGTCAGCAGCCAAGATGGGCCAGGGGGGCACAATGAGCAGTTCTTC.

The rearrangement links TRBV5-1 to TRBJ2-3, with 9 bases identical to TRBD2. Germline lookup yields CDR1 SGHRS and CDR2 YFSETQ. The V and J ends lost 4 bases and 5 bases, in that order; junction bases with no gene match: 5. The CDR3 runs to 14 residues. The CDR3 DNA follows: TGCGCCAGCAGCGCGGCTAGCGGGGAAGATACGCAGTATTTT. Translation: CASSAASGEDTQYF.

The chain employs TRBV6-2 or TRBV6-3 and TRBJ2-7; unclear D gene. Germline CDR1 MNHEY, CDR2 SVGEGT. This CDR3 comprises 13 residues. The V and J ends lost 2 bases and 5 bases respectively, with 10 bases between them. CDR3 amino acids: CASSYRVWDEQYF. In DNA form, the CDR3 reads TGTGCCAGCAGTTACAGGGTTTGGGACGAGCAGTACTTC.